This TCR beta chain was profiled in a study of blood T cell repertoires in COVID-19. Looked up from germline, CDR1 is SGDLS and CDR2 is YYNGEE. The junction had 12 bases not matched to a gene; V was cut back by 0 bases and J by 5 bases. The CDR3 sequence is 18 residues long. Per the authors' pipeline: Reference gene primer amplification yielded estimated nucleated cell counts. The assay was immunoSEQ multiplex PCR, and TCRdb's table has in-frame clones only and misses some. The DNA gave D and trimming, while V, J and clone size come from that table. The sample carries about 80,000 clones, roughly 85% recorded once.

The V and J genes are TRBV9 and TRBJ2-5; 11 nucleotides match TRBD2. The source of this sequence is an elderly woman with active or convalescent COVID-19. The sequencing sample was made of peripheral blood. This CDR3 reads CASSVGLAGGPGFETQYF. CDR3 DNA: TGTGCCAGCAGCGTAGGTCTAGCGGGGGGTCCAGGGTTTGAGACCCAGTACTTC.